Following are 8 T cell receptor beta chains from one sample sequenced in a study of PD-L1 blockade in urothelial cancer. The repertoire was sequenced with immunoSEQ multiplex PCR; TCRdb's copy has only in-frame clones and lacks some. Here the sample spans tens of thousands of clones, 70% to 90% being singletons. The source material was PBMCs, sampled around atezolizumab (anti-PD-L1) treatment. Every receptor here comes from a man aged 50 to 60 with urothelial cancer.

J is TRBJ2-5 and V is TRBV18; TRBD2 aligns across 10 bases. This CDR3 is 14 amino acids long. V dropped 6 bases and J dropped 5; count of bases not matched to a gene: 6. Germline CDR1 and CDR2: KGHSH and LQKENI. DNA for the CDR3: TGTGCCAGCTCTCCTGGACTAGCGGCTGAGACCCAGTACTTC. This sequence encodes CASSPGLAAETQYF.

CDR3 residues: CASSLAWGRNSYEQYF. CDR3 in DNA: TGTGCCAGCAGCTTAGCCTGGGGGCGGAACTCCTACGAGCAGTACTTC. The V call is TRBV7-6, the J call TRBJ2-7, with D possibly TRBD1 on 6 matching bases. This CDR3 region has 16 residues. Germline V lookup: CDR1 SGHVS, CDR2 FNYEAQ. Trimming removed 0 bases at V and 0 bases at J, with 12 bases between.

This clone was picked up one time. The J gene is TRBJ1-2, the V gene TRBV7-9; perhaps TRBD1 as D (6 bases). The CDR3 covers 13 residues. Germline V lookup: CDR1 SEHNR, CDR2 FQNEAQ (reference sequence). The V end lost 2 bases, the J end lost 6 bases, and 10 bases lay between the germline ends. The CDR3 protein is CASSLRGSDGYTF. The CDR3 DNA sequence: TGTGCCAGCAGCTTAAGGGGGAGTGATGGCTACACCTTC.

J is TRBJ2-2 and V is TRBV4-2; possible D gene TRBD2, 5 bases. Germline-derived CDR1 and CDR2 are LGHNA and YNFKEQ. Trimming stripped 1 base from V and 3 bases from J, with 15 bases between. The CDR3 totals 17 residues. The CDR3: CASSQVGLRTYTGELFF. Here the CDR3 DNA reads TGTGCCAGCAGCCAAGTAGGCCTCAGGACTTACACCGGGGAGCTGTTTTTT.

This clone was counted ten times or more. The gene calls are TRBV6-5 and TRBJ1-6; tentative D call: TRBD1 (6 bases). The germline gives CDR1 MNHEY, CDR2 SVGAGI. Deletions cut 7 bases from V and 7 bases from J, with 14 bases between. CDR3 length: 14 residues. CDR3 sequence (DNA): TGTGCCAGCAAATACCGGGACATGAATTCACCCCTCCACTTT. This encodes CASKYRDMNSPLHF.

This clone was found a few times. The chain employs TRBV28 and TRBJ2-3, with 7 bases aligning to TRBD1. The CDR3 contains 16 residues. The J segment lost 1 base and the V segment lost 3 bases, leaving 7 bases of the junction unmatched. The germline V gene has CDR1 MDHEN and CDR2 SYDVKM. This CDR3 reads CASSFLTGQGTDTQYF. CDR3 coding DNA: TGTGCCAGCAGTTTCCTTACCGGACAGGGCACAGATACGCAGTATTTT. Variable domain in full (rest from reference TRBV28 and TRBJ2-3): DVKVTQSSRYLVKRTGEKVFLECVQDMDHENMFWYRQDPGLGLRLIYFSYDVKMKEKGDIPEGYSVSREKKERFSLILESASTNQTSMYLCASSFLTGQGTDTQYFGPGTRLTVL.

This clone was seen a single time. The rearrangement joins TRBV5-8 to TRBJ2-7; TRBD1 matches at 7 bases. V dropped 4 bases and J dropped 5; count of bases not matched to a gene: 15. The CDR3 covers 16 residues. CDR1 is SGHTS, CDR2 YDEGEE, per germline. The CDR3 coding sequence is TGTGCCAGCAGCAGTGGGACAGTAGCATTCAGGAACGAGCAGTACTTC. It encodes CASSSGTVAFRNEQYF.

The chain recombines TRBV7-3 with TRBJ2-2, with D perhaps TRBD2 (5 bases). The CDR3 runs 15 residues. The V gene's germline CDR1 is SGHTA and CDR2 FQGTGA. The ends were cut back, 4 bases at V and 3 bases at J, with 12 bases in the middle. The CDR3 is CASSSGLGDTGELFF. CDR3 sequence (DNA): TGTGCCAGCAGCTCCGGACTGGGAGACACCGGGGAGCTGTTTTTT.